Listed below are T cell receptor beta chains from one sample, sequenced in a study of OX40 agonist ivuxolimab in advanced cancers. Sequencing used immunoSEQ multiplex PCR; TCRdb keeps in-frame clones, though not all of them. In the table there are nearly 85,000 clones, around four fifths of which are singletons. This sample comprised CD4+ or CD8+ T cells sorted from blood, obtained in a trial of the OX40 agonist ivuxolimab. These receptors were collected from an adult with an advanced solid tumor such as melanoma, head and neck, liver or kidney cancer. Both conserved end residues are part of each CDR3. A D gene is named only where the DNA matches it firmly. A clone size is listed for some rows: how often the clone was seen (once, few, many), or a class if it is expanded.

abundance: NA
j_gene: TRBJ2-7
d_gene: TRBD1
v_gene: TRBV6-5
len: 16
CDR3nt: TGTGCCAGCAGTTACTCTCTCCGGGACAGGGCTCGCGAGCAGTACTTC
CDR3aa: CASSYSLRDRAREQYF

abundance: NA
j_gene: TRBJ1-2
d_gene: TRBD1
v_gene: TRBV4-3
len: 16
CDR3nt: TGCGCCAGCAGCCCACAAATTCAGGGGGCCGACTATGGCTACACCTTC
CDR3aa: CASSPQIQGADYGYTF

abundance: NA
j_gene: TRBJ2-7
d_gene: TRBD2
v_gene: TRBV6-5
len: 14
CDR3nt: TGTGCCAGCAGTCCCCCTGGGGGGGTCTACGAGCAGTACTTC
CDR3aa: CASSPPGGVYEQYF

abundance: NA
j_gene: TRBJ2-1
d_gene: TRBD1
v_gene: TRBV4-2
len: 17
CDR3nt: TGTGCCAGCAGCCAAGATGGGGACAGGGTTTCCTACAATGAGCAGTTCTTC
CDR3aa: CASSQDGDRVSYNEQFF

abundance: NA
j_gene: TRBJ2-1
d_gene: TRBD1
v_gene: TRBV7-3
len: 14
CDR3nt: TGTGCCAGCAGCTTCCAGGGGGATGGGAATGAGCAGTTCTTC
CDR3aa: CASSFQGDGNEQFF

abundance: NA
j_gene: TRBJ2-7
d_gene: TRBD1
v_gene: TRBV11-2
len: 14
CDR3nt: TGTGCCAGCACCAGGACAGGGAGTTTTTACGAGCAGTACTTC
CDR3aa: CASTRTGSFYEQYF

abundance: NA
j_gene: TRBJ2-3
d_gene: NA
v_gene: TRBV7-2
len: 15
CDR3nt: TGTGCCAGCAGCCGACAGCGGCCTAGCACAGATACGCAGTATTTT
CDR3aa: CASSRQRPSTDTQYF

abundance: NA
j_gene: TRBJ2-3
d_gene: TRBD2
v_gene: TRBV6-1
len: 16
CDR3nt: TGTGCCAGCAGTGGAAGAGCGGGGGGTAGCACAGATACGCAGTATTTT
CDR3aa: CASSGRAGGSTDTQYF

abundance: NA
j_gene: TRBJ2-1
d_gene: TRBD2
v_gene: TRBV2
len: 11
CDR3nt: TGTGCCAGCCTCAAAGCGGGGGAGCAGTTCTTC
CDR3aa: CASLKAGEQFF

abundance: few
j_gene: TRBJ1-1
d_gene: TRBD1
v_gene: TRBV30
len: 13
CDR3nt: TGTGCCCGATCGACAGGGTTAGACACTGAAGCTTTCTTT
CDR3aa: CARSTGLDTEAFF

abundance: NA
j_gene: TRBJ2-7
d_gene: NA
v_gene: TRBV11-1
len: 14
CDR3nt: TGTGCCAGCAGCCCCTGGACAGACTCCTACGAGCAGTACTTC
CDR3aa: CASSPWTDSYEQYF

abundance: NA
j_gene: TRBJ1-1
d_gene: NA
v_gene: TRBV4-1
len: 14
CDR3nt: TGCGCCAGCAGCCAAGGTCAGGGAAGAACTGAAGCTTTCTTT
CDR3aa: CASSQGQGRTEAFF

abundance: once
j_gene: TRBJ2-2
d_gene: TRBD2
v_gene: TRBV19
len: 14
CDR3nt: TGTGCCAGTAGTACGGGACTAAACCCCGGGGAGCTGTTTTTT
CDR3aa: CASSTGLNPGELFF

abundance: NA
j_gene: TRBJ1-2
d_gene: TRBD1
v_gene: TRBV30
len: 14
CDR3nt: TGTGCCTGGAGCGGTTCAGGGGGGTTCTATGGCTACACCTTC
CDR3aa: CAWSGSGGFYGYTF

abundance: NA
j_gene: TRBJ1-5
d_gene: NA
v_gene: TRBV7-3
len: 13
CDR3nt: TGTGCCAGCAGCTTAAGGGGGCGTCAGCCCCAGCATTTT
CDR3aa: CASSLRGRQPQHF

abundance: NA
j_gene: TRBJ2-3
d_gene: NA
v_gene: TRBV2
len: 13
CDR3nt: TGTGCCAGCAGTGAAGGGGCTGGAACAACGCAGTATTTT
CDR3aa: CASSEGAGTTQYF

abundance: NA
j_gene: TRBJ1-2
d_gene: NA
v_gene: TRBV6-1
len: 16
CDR3nt: TGTGCCAGCAGTGGGCATCTTCCCACCCCGAAAGGGGGCTACACCTTC
CDR3aa: CASSGHLPTPKGGYTF

abundance: NA
j_gene: TRBJ2-3
d_gene: TRBD2
v_gene: TRBV15
len: 16
CDR3nt: TGTGCCACCAGCAGGAATAGCGGGGGTAAGACAGATACGCAGTATTTT
CDR3aa: CATSRNSGGKTDTQYF